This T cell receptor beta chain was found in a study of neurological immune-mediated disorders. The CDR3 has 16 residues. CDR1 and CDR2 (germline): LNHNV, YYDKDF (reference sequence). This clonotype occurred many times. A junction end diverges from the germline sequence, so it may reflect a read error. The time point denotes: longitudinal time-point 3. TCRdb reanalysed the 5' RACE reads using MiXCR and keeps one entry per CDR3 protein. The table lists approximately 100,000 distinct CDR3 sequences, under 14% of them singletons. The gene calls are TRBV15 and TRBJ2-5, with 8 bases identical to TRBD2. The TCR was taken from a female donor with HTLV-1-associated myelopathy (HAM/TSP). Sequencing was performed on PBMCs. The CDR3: CATSREGPGGVETQYF. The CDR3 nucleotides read TGTGCTACCAGCAGAGAGGGTCCGGGGGGGGTAGAGACCCAGTACTTC.